This TCR beta chain was documented in a study of T cell repertoires in cytomegalovirus infection. Study context: As its CMV epitopes, the study selected recently identified HLA-C-restricted and well-studied HLA-B-restricted targets. It can be stated that public TCR beta signatures indicated CMV infection as well as a matching HLA type. Study-wide results and caveats: HLA-C-restricted TCR beta clonotypes specific for CMV led the ex vivo response.

Trimming pared 5 bases from V and 3 bases from J, leaving 14 bases between. CDR3 length: 14 amino acids. The germline V gene encodes CDR1 LNHDA and CDR2 SQIVND (reference sequence). Remarks on this clonotype: As yet, its antigen is unknown.

One entry per CDR3 protein, called by TCRdb with MiXCR from the reads. The profile shows some 800,000 distinct CDR3 sequences, about 31% of them singletons. The receptor's source is a human donor in good health (CMV status not recorded). Some clones in this sample may be carry-over from other donors' samples. The sequencing used cultured CD8+ T cells from PBMCs, collected from culture after CMV antigen stimulation. The V and J genes are TRBV19 and TRBJ2-7; D remains ambiguous. CDR3 residues: CASSWSRVHYEQYF. In DNA, the CDR3 is TGTGCCAGTAGTTGGTCCCGGGTACACTACGAGCAGTACTTC. The whole variable domain, remainder taken from reference TRBV19 and TRBJ2-7, is DGGITQSPKYLFRKEGQNVTLSCEQNLNHDAMYWYRQDPGQGLRLIYYSQIVNDFQKGDIAEGYSVSREKKESFPLTVTSAQKNPTAFYLCASSWSRVHYEQYFGPGTRLTVT.